The rows below give T cell receptor beta chains drawn from one sample of a study of control samples from healthy donors and cancer patients. Sequenced by immunoSEQ multiplex PCR; TCRdb stores in-frame clones only, minus some. Among about 18,000 clones, around 84% were seen once, and the ten largest hold 11%. Sequenced input: PBMCs. The receptors come from a woman in her seventies with colorectal cancer. Each CDR3 is given with its conserved first and last residue. Fields, in order: V gene, J gene, D gene, clone size, CDR3 DNA, CDR3 protein. A D gene is named only where the DNA matches it firmly. A clone size is listed for some rows: how often the clone was seen (once, few, many), or a class if it is expanded.

>TRBV2|TRBJ2-5|-|-
TGTGCCAGCAGTGAATTGGGGGTAAGCATTTGTAAGGAGACCCAGTACTTC
CASSELGVSICKETQYF
>TRBV24-1|TRBJ1-1|TRBD1|-
TGTGCCACCTCCGGGACAGGGGTAGGGAACACTGAAGCTTTCTTT
CATSGTGVGNTEAFF
>TRBV6-2/TRBV6-3|TRBJ1-4|-|once
TGTGCCAGCAGTATTCCGACAGGTCAATCTAATGAAAAACTGTTTTTT
CASSIPTGQSNEKLFF
>TRBV30|TRBJ1-2|-|-
TGTGCCTGGAGTGTCGGACTTACTAACTATGGCTACACCTTC
CAWSVGLTNYGYTF
>TRBV5-1|TRBJ1-2|-|few
TGCGCCAGCAGCGCCGGGAATGGCTACACCTTC
CASSAGNGYTF
>TRBV5-1|TRBJ2-2|TRBD2|-
TGCGCCAGCAGCTTGAGCGGGGGGGCCGGGGAGCTGTTTTTT
CASSLSGGAGELFF
>TRBV4-3|TRBJ2-1|TRBD2|-
TGCGCCAGCAGCCAGTGGAGTCTAGCGGGAGAGGGCTCCTACAATGAGCAGTTCTTC
CASSQWSLAGEGSYNEQFF
>TRBV30|TRBJ2-1|TRBD1|-
TGTGCCTGGAGTCCCTTGTTAGGGACAGGGGGCTTTGAGCAGTTCTTC
CAWSPLLGTGGFEQFF
>TRBV5-4|TRBJ2-2|TRBD2|-
TGTGCCAGCAGTCTGGGGGGGGCCGGGGAGCTGTTTTTT
CASSLGGAGELFF
>TRBV6-6|TRBJ1-6|-|-
TGTGCCAGCAATCCCCAGCTGAACAGCATCAATTCACCCCTCCACTTT
CASNPQLNSINSPLHF
>TRBV2|TRBJ1-5|-|few
TGTGCCAGCACCAGAGAGAGTCAGCCCCAGCATTTT
CASTRESQPQHF
>TRBV5-1|TRBJ1-2|-|-
TGCGCCAGCAGCCCGGACGGAAAGGGAGGCTACACCTTC
CASSPDGKGGYTF
>TRBV19|TRBJ1-2|TRBD1|medium-sized
TGTGCCAGTAGTTCCCTGACAGGGAAGTGGAATGGCTACACCTTC
CASSSLTGKWNGYTF
>TRBV25-1|TRBJ1-2|-|-
TGTGCCAGCAGTGACAACTATGGCTACACCTTC
CASSDNYGYTF
>TRBV7-9|TRBJ2-3|-|-
TGTGCCAGCAGCTCAACGGCAGATACGCAGTATTTT
CASSSTADTQYF
>TRBV5-1|TRBJ2-5|-|few
TGCGCCAGCAGCTTGTCTCTGGGCTACGTTCAAGAGACCCAGTACTTC
CASSLSLGYVQETQYF
>TRBV5-1|TRBJ1-4|-|-
TGCGCCAGCAGCTTGGAGGGCCCTCCTATGCGGGAAAAACTGTTTTTT
CASSLEGPPMREKLFF
>TRBV18|TRBJ2-7|-|-
TGTGCCAGCTCAGCTAAGTCCTACGAGCAGTACTTC
CASSAKSYEQYF
>TRBV7-2|TRBJ1-6|-|-
TGTGCCAGCAGCGTACCGGGCCTAAATTCACCCCTCCACTTT
CASSVPGLNSPLHF
>TRBV5-6|TRBJ1-2|-|-
TGTGCCAGCAGCTTGGTAGAGGGATTGGGCTATGGCTACACCTTC
CASSLVEGLGYGYTF
>TRBV9|TRBJ2-7|-|-
TGTGCCAGCAGCCCGGGGAGCTCCTACGAGCAGTACTTC
CASSPGSSYEQYF
>TRBV5-1|TRBJ2-1|TRBD1|-
TGCGCCAGCAGCTTGGTTGGGACAGGGGGCTACAATGAGCAGTTCTTC
CASSLVGTGGYNEQFF
>TRBV24-1|TRBJ2-7|-|-
TGTGCCACCAGTGATGGGCAGCGCCGGAACGAGCAGTACTTC
CATSDGQRRNEQYF
>TRBV27|TRBJ1-1|-|-
TGTGCCAGCAGTACAGGGACCCCGAGGGGGAACACTGAAGCTTTCTTT
CASSTGTPRGNTEAFF
>TRBV6-5|TRBJ2-2|TRBD1|-
TGTGCCAGCAGAAGACCCGGGACAGGGAACGGGGAGCTGTTTTTT
CASRRPGTGNGELFF
>TRBV7-8|TRBJ1-2|-|-
TGTGCCAGCAGCTTAGGACAGTCTTATGGCTACACCTTC
CASSLGQSYGYTF
>TRBV3-1/TRBV3-2|TRBJ2-1|TRBD2|-
TGTGCCAGCAGCCAATACCGTCTCAAGCGGGGGGGGTACAATGAGCAGTTCTTC
CASSQYRLKRGGYNEQFF
>TRBV4-1|TRBJ1-2|TRBD1|-
TGCGCCAGCAGGCGTCCAGGACAGGGCGGCTACACCTTC
CASRRPGQGGYTF
>TRBV3-1/TRBV3-2|TRBJ1-6|TRBD1|-
TGTGCCAGCAGCCTGGGACAGGATAATTCACCCCTCCACTTT
CASSLGQDNSPLHF
>TRBV5-1|TRBJ2-7|-|-
TGCGCCAGCAGCTTTAGCTCCTACGAGCAGTACTTC
CASSFSSYEQYF
>TRBV30|TRBJ2-1|-|-
TGTGCCTGGAGTGTGGAGACTGAGCAGTTCTTC
CAWSVETEQFF
>TRBV5-1|TRBJ2-3|TRBD1|-
TGCGCCAGCAGCTTGTCGGCGACAGGGCTTTCAGATACGCAGTATTTT
CASSLSATGLSDTQYF
>TRBV19|TRBJ2-2|TRBD2|-
TGTGCCAGTACCCTCCGACAGGGACTAGCGGGAGGGCGGACCGGGGAGCTGTTTTTT
CASTLRQGLAGGRTGELFF